This T cell receptor beta chain is from a study of cytomegalovirus exposure and HLA in healthy donors. Points from the study as a whole: In a later analysis, DRB1 alleles had the most associated TCRs; HLA-C alleles the fewest.

This CDR3 is 13 amino acids long. V lost 5 bases and J lost 2, with 10 bases in between. CDR1 is SGHDN, CDR2 FVKESK, per germline. Turning to this clone: Its antigen remains unknown.

60 Vbeta and 13 Jbeta primers were used in PCR. In the source study's methods: Per a later analysis, the number of unique TCR beta chains was approximately 73 million, of which 9 million to 14 million were shared. Assay: immunoSEQ multiplex PCR; the TCRdb copy retains only in-frame clones and omits some. V and J calls and clone size come straight from that table; D and trimming were deduced from the DNA. The table lists about 220,000 clones, 75% to 80% of them singletons. This receptor was taken from a male donor in good health and CMV-seronegative. The chain links TRBV14 to TRBJ2-7; a weak D match, TRBD2 (5 bases). The sequencing sample was made of PBMCs. CDR3 nucleotides: TGTGCCAGCAGCTTCGGACTCACCTACGAGCAGTACTTC. Translated: CASSFGLTYEQYF. The full variable domain, with the rest looked up from reference TRBV14 and TRBJ2-7, is EAGVTQFPSHSVIEKGQTVTLRCDPISGHDNLYWYRRVMGKEIKFLLHFVKESKQDESGMPNNRFLAERTGGTYSTLKVQPAELEDSGVYFCASSFGLTYEQYFGPGTRLTVT.